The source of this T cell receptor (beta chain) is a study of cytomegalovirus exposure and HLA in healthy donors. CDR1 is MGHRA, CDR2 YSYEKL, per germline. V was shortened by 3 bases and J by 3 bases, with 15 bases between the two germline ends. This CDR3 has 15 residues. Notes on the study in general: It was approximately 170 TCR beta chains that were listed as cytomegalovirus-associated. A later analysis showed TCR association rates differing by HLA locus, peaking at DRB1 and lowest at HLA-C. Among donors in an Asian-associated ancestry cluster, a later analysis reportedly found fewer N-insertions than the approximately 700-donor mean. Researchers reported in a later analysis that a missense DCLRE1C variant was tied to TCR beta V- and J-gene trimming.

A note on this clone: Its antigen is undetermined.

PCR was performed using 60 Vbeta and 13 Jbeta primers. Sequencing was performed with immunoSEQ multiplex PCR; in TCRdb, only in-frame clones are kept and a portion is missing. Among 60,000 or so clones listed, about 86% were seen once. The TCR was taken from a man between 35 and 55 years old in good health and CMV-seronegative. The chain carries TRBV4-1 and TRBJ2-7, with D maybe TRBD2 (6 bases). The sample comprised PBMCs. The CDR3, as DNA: TGCGCCAGCAGCCAGCGACTCGCCGGGAGCTACGAGCAGTACTTC. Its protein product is CASSQRLAGSYEQYF.